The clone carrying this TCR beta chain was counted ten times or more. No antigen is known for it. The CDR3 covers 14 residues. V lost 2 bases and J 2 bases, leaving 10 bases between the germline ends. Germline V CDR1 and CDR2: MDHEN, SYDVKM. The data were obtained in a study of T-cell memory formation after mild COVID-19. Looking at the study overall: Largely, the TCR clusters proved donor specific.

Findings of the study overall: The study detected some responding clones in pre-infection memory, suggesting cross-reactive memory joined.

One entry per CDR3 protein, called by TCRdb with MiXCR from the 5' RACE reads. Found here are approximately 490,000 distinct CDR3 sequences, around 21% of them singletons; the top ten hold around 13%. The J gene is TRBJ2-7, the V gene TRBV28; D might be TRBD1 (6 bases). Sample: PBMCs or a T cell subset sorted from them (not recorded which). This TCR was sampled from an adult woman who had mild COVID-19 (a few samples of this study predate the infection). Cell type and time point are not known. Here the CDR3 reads CASSLAGDPYEQYF. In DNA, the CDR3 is TGTGCCAGCAGTTTAGCAGGGGACCCCTACGAGCAGTACTTC.